Listed below are T cell receptor beta chains from one sample, sequenced in a study of blood T cell repertoires in COVID-19. Measured with immunoSEQ multiplex PCR; TCRdb has only the in-frame clones, and not every one. The sample lists approximately 250,000 clones; about 89% were seen once. Sequences were obtained from peripheral blood. These TCRs come from a man aged 40-49 years with active or convalescent COVID-19. Both conserved end residues are part of each CDR3. Fields, in order: J gene, V gene, clone size, D gene, CDR3 DNA, CDR3 protein. A D gene is named only where the DNA matches it firmly. Size is stated for part of the rows, as once, few or many counts, or as a class when the clone is expanded.

J gene: TRBJ1-1; V gene: TRBV5-1; clone size: .; D gene: .; CDR3 DNA: TGCGCCAGCGCTTCCGGTAACACTGAAGCTTTCTTT; CDR3 protein: CASASGNTEAFF
J gene: TRBJ1-3; V gene: TRBV28; clone size: .; D gene: .; CDR3 DNA: TGTGCCAGCAGTTTCGGGGGAAACACCATATATTTT; CDR3 protein: CASSFGGNTIYF
J gene: TRBJ1-4; V gene: TRBV5-4; clone size: .; D gene: .; CDR3 DNA: TGTGCCAGCAGCCGGGAGGGAGGTTCGGAAAAACTGTTTTTT; CDR3 protein: CASSREGGSEKLFF
J gene: TRBJ1-5; V gene: TRBV12-5; clone size: .; D gene: .; CDR3 DNA: TGTGCTAGTGCCTACAGTGGGCCCCAGCATTTT; CDR3 protein: CASAYSGPQHF
J gene: TRBJ1-2; V gene: TRBV21-1; clone size: few; D gene: .; CDR3 DNA: TGTGCCAGCAGCAACAGGGGCGAGGATGGCTACACCTTC; CDR3 protein: CASSNRGEDGYTF
J gene: TRBJ2-2; V gene: TRBV9; clone size: .; D gene: .; CDR3 DNA: TGTGCCAGCAGCGTGATCGAGGGGGCCGGGGAGCTGTTTTTT; CDR3 protein: CASSVIEGAGELFF
J gene: TRBJ1-2; V gene: TRBV6-6; clone size: once; D gene: TRBD1; CDR3 DNA: TGTGCCAGCAGTTATGACAGGGGGCCGGAAGGCTACACCTTC; CDR3 protein: CASSYDRGPEGYTF
J gene: TRBJ1-4; V gene: TRBV30; clone size: once; D gene: .; CDR3 DNA: TGTGCCTGGAGCCCCCGTGGAGCAGCGCTTAATGAAAAACTGTTTTTT; CDR3 protein: CAWSPRGAALNEKLFF
J gene: TRBJ2-7; V gene: TRBV7-6; clone size: once; D gene: .; CDR3 DNA: TGTGCCAGCAGTTTGCAAGGCTTGGCGGGATACTACGAGCAGTACTTC; CDR3 protein: CASSLQGLAGYYEQYF
J gene: TRBJ2-2; V gene: TRBV2; clone size: once; D gene: .; CDR3 DNA: TGTGCCAGCAGTGAGGGCCCCATCGGGAGTACGGCCGGGGAGCTGTTTTTT; CDR3 protein: CASSEGPIGSTAGELFF
J gene: TRBJ2-5; V gene: TRBV2; clone size: .; D gene: TRBD1; CDR3 DNA: TGTGCCAGCAGGGAAAACCGACAGGGGGAGACCCAGTACTTC; CDR3 protein: CASRENRQGETQYF
J gene: TRBJ1-4; V gene: TRBV7-9; clone size: once; D gene: .; CDR3 DNA: TGTGCCAGCAGCTTCTCAGGGGCAGCGCGTGAAAAACTGTTTTTT; CDR3 protein: CASSFSGAAREKLFF
J gene: TRBJ2-3; V gene: TRBV5-4; clone size: .; D gene: .; CDR3 DNA: TGTGCCAGCAGCTCGTTCGAGAGGGCAGATACGCAGTATTTT; CDR3 protein: CASSSFERADTQYF
J gene: TRBJ2-4; V gene: TRBV7-2; clone size: .; D gene: TRBD2; CDR3 DNA: TGTGCCAGCAGCTTAGAATGGGGGGGAGACATTCAGTACTTC; CDR3 protein: CASSLEWGGDIQYF
J gene: TRBJ2-7; V gene: TRBV5-1; clone size: .; D gene: .; CDR3 DNA: TGCGCCAGCAGCTTGGGCAGAAACTACGAGCAGTACTTC; CDR3 protein: CASSLGRNYEQYF
J gene: TRBJ1-1; V gene: TRBV14; clone size: .; D gene: .; CDR3 DNA: TGTGCCAGCAGCCCTAACAGGGATCGAGCTTTCTTT; CDR3 protein: CASSPNRDRAFF